Detailed here is one T cell receptor (beta chain). This clonotype was counted between two and nine times. Its antigen is unknown. A junction boundary mismatches the germline segment, possibly from a read error. CDR1 and CDR2 were assigned from the germline V gene as SGHAT and FQNNGV. The cysteine opens and the phenylalanine closes a CDR3 of 14 amino acids. The kept DNA is CDR3 alone, 42 bases in frame from the first base. The time point label, as the study defines it: patch test 3, about 24 weeks after DPC sensitization. The treatment or condition label, read with the paper, signifies: therapeutic diphenylcyclopropenone sensitization with weekly scalp DPC. At each patch-test visit, blood was drawn before the patch test was applied. Eligible patients were aged 18 to 70, diagnosed with alopecia, deemed suitable for DPC therapy, and excluded if pregnant. Total RNA was extracted from unfractionated whole blood that had been collected in Tempus Blood RNA tubes.

This sample is part of a study of human T cells and chemical hapten exposure (dated by TCRdb to the early 2020s). Study-level background: For sensitization, 2% DPC in acetone was applied to a roughly 2 cm by roughly 2 cm area of upper inner arm skin. Throughout the study period of 20 to 25 weeks, patients also received therapeutic DPC doses to the scalp every week. Patch testing on the upper back used Finn chambers containing 0.01% DPC, with scoring done after 6 days according to International Contact Dermatitis Research Group standards. The mostly female patient cohort included alopecia areata with under or over 50% scalp involvement, alopecia totalis and alopecia universalis. The libraries were sequenced as a pool, and the TCR yield per sample differed mostly because of small variations in library volumes within the pool. This study followed changes in the peripheral blood TCR repertoire in vivo during primary and secondary sensitization of alopecia patients to the hapten diphenylcyclopropenone (DPC). Blood samples were taken from patients before sensitization (week 0) and at 2, 6 and about 24 weeks after DPC sensitization. Blood for TCR sequencing was provided by twenty-nine alopecia patients at one to four time points (pre-sensitization, 2, 6 and 24 weeks).

Libraries were constructed by RACE. Sequencer: NextSeq 500. During library preparation, unique molecular identifiers were attached to individual cDNA molecules so that TCRs could be counted quantitatively and reproducibly. Each blood RNA sample was used to sequence both TCR alpha and TCR beta chains. The authors processed their data as follows. A median of about 87,000 TCRs per sample was observed, with a range of 23,224 to 690,600. V, J and CDR3 annotation of the TCR reads was carried out using the Decombinator software suite. Every sample was subsampled to the same number of TCRs (28,000) for the PS versus PT1 abundance plots. Expanded TCRs were defined as absent before sensitization and observed at least eight times at the 2-week time point. TCRdb trimmed public reads at Q25 via fastp, called clones via MiXCR and kept in-frame beta chains. Entries are consolidated by CDR3 protein sequence, retaining the most common genes and DNA. TCRdb's processing, not the study's, gives the V and J calls here. The sample has under 200,000 distinct CDR3 sequences on record, about a quarter of them singletons. Approximately 2.3% of the sample rests with the top ten.

The investigation overall reported the following: The number of PT1 expanded TCRs positively correlated with patch test score, significant at thresholds 8, 16 and 32 but not 4. Alopecia, a presumed autoimmune disease, was present in all patients, so the immune response of the patients might differ from that of healthy individuals. DPC sensitization did not change how many TCRs were above 1 in 1000 frequency, and no evidence was found of alterations in global repertoire structure. Compared with pre-sensitization or healthy control sets, expanded TCRs formed significantly more large CDR3 similarity clusters, which is consistent with antigen-driven responses. Repeated subsampling changed both the strength of the expansion versus patch-test correlation and the threshold at which the correlation became significant.

The chain employs TRBV11-2 and TRBJ2-2; TRBD2 agrees with 11 junctional bases. This sequence was found in a woman aged 18-35 years with alopecia areata. Some clones in this sample may be carry-over from other donors' samples. Specimen: whole blood, collected in connection with sensitization to the hapten diphenylcyclopropenone (DPC). The nucleotide sequence is TGTGCCAGCAGATTAGCGGGGGGGAACGGGGAGCTGTTTTTT. Translated, it gives CASRLAGGNGELFF.